One and the same sample provided the 5 T cell receptor beta chains below, sequenced in a study of blood T cell repertoires in COVID-19. The table came from immunoSEQ multiplex PCR; TCRdb's copy has only in-frame clones and leaves some out. The sample yields about 260,000 clones, about 80% seen once. Sequenced: peripheral blood. Source of these receptors: a woman at least 80 years old with acute or convalescent COVID-19.

The rearrangement uses TRBV5-1 and TRBJ2-2, with 15 bases lining up with TRBD2. The V gene's germline CDR1 is SGHRS and CDR2 YFSETQ. The CDR3 has 16 residues. The V gene end was trimmed by 7 bases and the J gene end by 3 bases; junction bases not matched to a gene: 4. The CDR3 nucleotides are TGCGCCAGCCTGGGACTAGCGGGAGGCGACACCGGGGAGCTGTTTTTT. It yields the protein CASLGLAGGDTGELFF.

The chain recombines TRBV5-6 with TRBJ1-3; D perhaps matches TRBD1 (5 bases). V shed 4 bases and J shed 3 bases, with 17 bases lying between them. The CDR3 loop spans 16 amino acids. Looked up from germline, CDR1 is SGHDT and CDR2 is YYEEEE. The CDR3 DNA reads as TGTGCCAGCAGCCTACTGGGACTTAATCGTGGAAACACCATATATTTT. It translates to CASSLLGLNRGNTIYF.

The CDR3 loop reads CASSAGLISGNTIYF. CDR3 DNA sequence: TGCGCCAGCAGTGCGGGACTGATCTCTGGAAACACCATATATTTT. V is TRBV10-1 and J is TRBJ1-3; D perhaps matches TRBD1 (5 bases). This CDR3 is 15 amino acids long. Looked up from germline, CDR1 is WNHNN and CDR2 is SYGVQD (reference sequence). V lost 4 bases to trimming and J lost 0 bases, with 10 bases between them.

Concerning this clone: Other DNA sequences within the sample encode an identical CDR3. The gene calls are TRBV5-1 and TRBJ2-3; no definite D call. The V end was cut by 0 bases, the J end by 4 bases, with 6 bases between. This CDR3 spans 13 amino acids. Germline V gene lookup returns CDR1 SGHRS and CDR2 YFSETQ. CDR3 loop: CASSLAAADTQYF. In DNA form, the CDR3 reads TGCGCCAGCAGCTTGGCGGCGGCAGATACGCAGTATTTT.

V usage is TRBV5-1 and J usage is TRBJ1-2; D not certain. The germline V gene encodes CDR1 SGHRS and CDR2 YFSETQ. Trimming left V 0 bases short and J 5 bases short, with 11 bases between. CDR3 length equals 14 residues. This CDR3 is CASSLGSLGYGYTF. The CDR3 DNA is TGCGCCAGCAGCTTGGGGAGTCTGGGTTATGGCTACACCTTC.